This T cell receptor (beta chain) was observed in a study of T cells in localized non-small cell lung cancer. General observations from the study: Highest T cell clonality was seen in uninvolved adjacent lung, surpassing that measured in tumor. Detection in adjacent lung was observed for a median approximately 52 of the top 100 tumor clones. The study linked higher blood T cell density to longer overall survival. Only one tumor region went through sequencing, so heterogeneity may still be there.

This clone came up once. Its antigen remains unknown. Trimming shortened V by 0 bases and J by 7 bases, and 10 bases separated the two germline ends. CDR1 and CDR2 from the germline V gene are SGHRS and YFSETQ. The CDR3 spans 13 residues. Assay: immunoSEQ multiplex PCR; the TCRdb copy retains only in-frame clones and omits some. The sample has roughly 70,000 clones; roughly nine tenths are singletons. The clonotype originates from a male donor at least 60 years old with stage III squamous cell lung carcinoma. The V call is TRBV5-1, the J call TRBJ1-2; D gene unclear. The source was peripheral blood, collected before any cancer treatment. DNA for the CDR3: TGCGCCAGCAGCTTGGAAGGCGTGGGTGGCTACACCTTC. This gives the protein CASSLEGVGGYTF.